The 8 T cell receptor beta chains in this list originate from one sample, sequenced in a study of T cell changes during pregnancy in multiple sclerosis. Repertoires were generated with immunoSEQ multiplex PCR, while TCRdb's copy carries only in-frame clones and drops some. The data show approximately 100,000 clones, 91% seen once. The specimen comprised peripheral blood, sampled after pregnancy. Receptors were obtained from a female donor with multiple sclerosis, enrolled in a pregnancy study.

The table lists this clone with a count of one. The chain joins TRBV5-1 to TRBJ1-1; 9 bases match TRBD1. The CDR3 contains 13 residues. Germline V gene lookup returns CDR1 SGHRS and CDR2 YFSETQ. V dropped 3 bases and J dropped 3; count of bases not matched to a gene: 0. CDR3 sequence reads: CASSWTGDTEAFF. The DNA of the CDR3 is TGCGCCAGCAGCTGGACAGGGGACACTGAAGCTTTCTTT. Full variable domain (outside the CDR3, taken from reference TRBV5-1 and TRBJ1-1): KAGVTQTPRYLIKTRGQQVTLSCSPISGHRSVSWYQQTPGQGLQFLFEYFSETQRNKGNFPGRFSGRQFSNSRSEMNVSTLELGDSALYLCASSWTGDTEAFFGQGTRLTVV.

This chain joins TRBV11-2 and TRBJ1-1, with 8 positions matching TRBD1. CDR1 and CDR2 (germline): SGHAT, FQNNGV. Trimming at V came to 4 bases and at J to 7 bases, leaving 8 bases not matched to a gene. This CDR3 contains 14 residues. DNA for the CDR3: TGTGCCAGCAGCTCCTCCAGGGGGCCCGATGAAGCTTTCTTT. Encoded protein: CASSSSRGPDEAFF. Full variable domain (rest looked up from reference TRBV11-2 and TRBJ1-1): EAGVAQSPRYKIIEKRQSVAFWCNPISGHATLYWYQQILGQGPKLLIQFQNNGVVDDSQLPKDRFSAERLKGVDSTLKIQPAKLEDSAVYLCASSSSRGPDEAFFGQGTRLTVV.

The genes are TRBV5-1 and TRBJ1-4, with TRBD1 as a possible D gene (6 bases). Germline assignment: CDR1 SGHRS and CDR2 YFSETQ. This CDR3 comprises 15 residues. Between the trimmed V and J ends, which lost 1 base and 7 bases, there was a span of 14 bases. DNA of the CDR3: TGCGCCAGCAGCTTGAGGCCAGGGGAAACTGAAAAACTGTTTTTT. This sequence encodes CASSLRPGETEKLFF.

The chain links TRBV11-3 to TRBJ2-1; D uncertain. The CDR3 spans 13 residues. CDR1 is SGHNT, CDR2 YENEEA, per germline. The germline V and J ends were trimmed by 5 bases and 4 bases, with 9 bases remaining between them. CDR3 in DNA: TGTGCCAGCAGCGATGACGGGTACAATGAGCAGTTCTTC. As protein: CASSDDGYNEQFF.

J is TRBJ1-2 and V is TRBV2; no clear D. The germline V gene has CDR1 SNHLY and CDR2 FYNNEI. The CDR3 extends over 14 amino acids. V was pared by 5 bases and J by 5 bases, with 15 bases between. CDR3 sequence (DNA): TGTGCCAGCAGTCGGTCGCAGTCTAGTTATGGCTACACCTTC. Its protein is CASSRSQSSYGYTF.

The genes are TRBV7-9 and TRBJ1-1; 8 nucleotides line up with TRBD1. The germline V gene has CDR1 SEHNR and CDR2 FQNEAQ (reference sequence). The CDR3 loop spans 15 amino acids. The V and J ends lost 1 base and 4 bases, in that order; junction bases with no gene match: 5. This CDR3 reads CASSLVTGGSTEAFF. CDR3 DNA: TGTGCCAGCAGCTTAGTAACAGGGGGAAGCACTGAAGCTTTCTTT.

This clone was recorded once. CDR3 region: CASSLAQNNEQFF. CDR3 coding DNA: TGTGCCAGCAGCTTAGCACAGAACAATGAGCAGTTCTTC. The V gene is TRBV7-9, the J gene TRBJ2-1; D gene unclear. Deletions cut 0 bases from V and 5 bases from J, with 5 bases between. Germline V lookup: CDR1 SEHNR, CDR2 FQNEAQ (reference sequence). The CDR3 consists of 13 residues.

The chain links TRBV9 to TRBJ2-1; TRBD2 agrees at 13 bases. Germline V gene data show CDR1 as SGDLS and CDR2 as YYNGEE. The length of the CDR3 is 16 residues. V dropped 2 bases and J dropped 9; count of bases not matched to a gene: 8. The CDR3 loop reads CASSVTGTSGESEQFF. The CDR3 DNA reads as TGTGCCAGCAGCGTCACCGGGACTAGCGGGGAGAGTGAGCAGTTCTTC.